This record looks at one TCR beta chain sequence and its context. The antigen is unknown. This sample is drawn from a study of T cell responses to AZD1222 COVID-19 vaccine. Findings and limits, study-wide: Females made up more of the donors, who were largely white British, and clonal diversity may have come out too low. The study identified only five or six AZD1222 recipients as seropositive at baseline. No repertoire was sampled before or during the peak T cell response, only after it.

The V end was cut by 2 bases, the J end by 6 bases, with 16 bases between. Germline V gene data show CDR1 as MGHRA and CDR2 as YSYEKL. The CDR3 is 15 residues long. The repertoire was sequenced with immunoSEQ multiplex PCR; TCRdb's copy has only in-frame clones and lacks some. Of about 130,000 clones listed, 80% to 95% are singletons. Material: peripheral blood, obtained 28 days after the second AZD1222 dose. The clonotype was recovered from an adult who received the AZD1222 COVID-19 vaccine. The chain recombines TRBV4-1 with TRBJ1-2; D possibly corresponds to TRBD1 (6 bases). CDR3 sequence (DNA): TGCGCCAGCAGCCAATATACGGGGGCGGAGGATGGCTACACCTTC. It translates to CASSQYTGAEDGYTF.